The rows below give T cell receptor beta chains drawn from one sample of a study of T cells in Graves' hyperthyroidism and ophthalmopathy. TCRdb analysed the multiplex PCR reads with MiXCR anew, one entry per CDR3 protein. The sample contains approximately 430,000 distinct CDR3 sequences, about a sixth of which appear only once. Sequences were obtained from blood. These receptors were obtained from a woman between 18 and 29 years old with Graves' hyperthyroidism. CDR3s include the opening cysteine and the closing phenylalanine or tryptophan. The D gene is left open where the match is weak. The size field is filled for only some rows; it gives once, few, many or a size class.

>many|TRBD1|TRBJ2-3|TRBV20-1
TGCAGTGCGCCGGGACAGGATGTAGATACGCAGTATTTT
CSAPGQDVDTQYF
>many|-|TRBJ2-7|TRBV14
TGTGCCAGCAGCCCACCACAGGGAGCGCCTTACGAGCAGTACTTC
CASSPPQGAPYEQYF
>many|TRBD1|TRBJ2-7|TRBV30
TGTGCCTGGAGTCATATTCTAAGGGGGCAGAGGACCCACGAGCAGTACTTC
CAWSHILRGQRTHEQYF
>once|-|TRBJ1-5|TRBV28
TGTGCCAGCAGTGACGCCGGGACGAATCAGCCCCAGCATTTT
CASSDAGTNQPQHF
>many|-|TRBJ2-1|TRBV20-1
TGCAGTGCTAGAGATGACGGGACTCTGCAGTTCTTC
CSARDDGTLQFF
>many|-|TRBJ1-2|TRBV3-1
TGTGCCAGCAGCCAAGATTACGGGGGAGGCTACACCTTC
CASSQDYGGGYTF
>-|-|TRBJ2-5|TRBV19
TGTGCCAGTAGTGTCCAGGGCCCCCACGAGACCCAGTACTTC
CASSVQGPHETQYF
>many|-|TRBJ1-1|TRBV12-3/TRBV12-4
TGTGTCAGCAGTTTTTCGATGACTCGGGGGCATCGGGACACTGAAGCTTTCTTT
CVSSFSMTRGHRDTEAFF
>many|-|TRBJ2-1|TRBV24-1
TGTGCCACCAGTGACTCCTACGGGGGACTCTACAATGAGCAGTTCTTC
CATSDSYGGLYNEQFF
>-|-|TRBJ2-1|TRBV20-1
TGCAGTGCTAGAAAGGACTACCGCCTGAATGAGCAGTTCTTC
CSARKDYRLNEQFF
>many|-|TRBJ2-7|TRBV27
TGTGCCAGCAGTTTATTGATGGGGCACTACGAGCAGTACTTC
CASSLLMGHYEQYF